This T cell receptor beta chain was obtained from a study of blood T cells in healthy people across ages. Then a second PCR, running about 7 to 11 cycles, was carried out with a sample-barcoded 5' primer and a J-beta primer mix. TCRdb reprocessed the 5' RACE reads via MiXCR and lists one record per CDR3 protein. Seen here are more than 700,000 distinct CDR3 sequences, about 55% observed once, and the top ten hold about two fifths. This clonotype has more than one count but fewer than ten. This CDR3 is 10 amino acids long. The chain recombines TRBV21-1 with TRBJ2-5; the D call in the table, TRBD1, was not verified against the DNA. TRBV21-1 is labeled a pseudogene. The receptor was derived from an elderly man in good health. The source material was blood. CDR3 protein: CASSGKTQYF. CDR3 bases: TGTGCCAGCTCAGGGAAGACCCAGTACTTC.